Below, 3 T cell receptor beta chains from the same sample are listed, as sequenced in a study of beta chain features in type 1 diabetes. Sequencing targeted expressed TCRB transcripts, as all isolated RNA had been reverse transcribed. Profiled with immunoSEQ multiplex PCR; TCRdb holds only in-frame clones, not every one. The sample includes hundreds of thousands of clones, more than 11% of them seen just once. Sequencing used naive CD4+ T cells from blood. These receptors were collected from a man aged 25 to 40 in good health.

This chain connects TRBV6-6 to TRBJ2-5, with 8 bases that match TRBD2. V shed 6 bases and J 4 bases; nucleotides not matched to a gene: 10. Germline values: CDR1 MNHNY, CDR2 SVGAGI (reference sequence). The CDR3 is made up of 15 amino acids. In nucleotides, the CDR3 is TGTGCCAGCAGGACACCTGCGGGAGGTGGAGAGACCCAGTACTTC. Amino acid sequence: CASRTPAGGGETQYF.

The chain carries TRBV30 and TRBJ2-5, with D maybe TRBD2 (6 bases). Germline CDR1 is GTSNPN and CDR2 is SVGIG (reference sequence). This CDR3 region has 14 residues. The V end lost 2 bases, the J end lost 5 bases, and 15 bases lay between the germline ends. CDR3 loop: CAWSLTGVGETQYF. CDR3 nucleotides: TGTGCCTGGAGTTTAACGGGAGTGGGGGAGACCCAGTACTTC.

This clone was counted a few times. This chain joins TRBV5-6 and TRBJ2-3, with D perhaps assigned TRBD1 or TRBD2 (5 bases each). Germline loops: CDR1 SGHDT, CDR2 YYEEEE. Trimming took 1 base from V and 1 from J, leaving 16 bases between them. CDR3 length equals 17 residues. This chain's CDR3 is CASSLRSLGDRTDTQYF. DNA of the CDR3: TGTGCCAGCAGCTTGCGGTCCTTGGGGGACCGCACAGATACGCAGTATTTT.